Listed here is a single T cell receptor beta chain. Its antigen is unknown. The junction does not match germline at one end; this may be a read error. Libraries were prepared through PCR. The reads were generated on an Illumina HiSeq 2500. Molecular barcoding was employed in the preparation of TCR libraries, with unique molecular identifiers being used to normalize TCRbeta repertoire quantification. The public reads were run again by TCRdb, first through fastp at Q25 and then through MiXCR, and only productive beta chains were kept. A single entry per CDR3 protein holds the most common genes and DNA from its merged rows. This sample gives 600,000 to 700,000 distinct CDR3 sequences in total; over 15% of them show up just once. The ten largest clones add up to 0.85% to 1.3% of the sample. Measured from the cysteine to the phenylalanine, the CDR3 is 18 residues long. The kept DNA is CDR3 alone, 54 bases in frame from the first base.

The data originate from a study of T-cell reconstitution after alpha-beta-depleted transplantation in children (dated by TCRdb to 2016 to 2017). Background for the entire study: Using TCR repertoire profiling, the study quantitatively followed how T-cell immune reconstitution unfolded in children after TCRalphabeta/CD19-depleted allogeneic hematopoietic cell transplantation.

In this chain, TRBV12-3 or TRBV12-4 is recombined with TRBJ2-6; the D region possibly corresponds to TRBD1 (5 bases align). This TCR was sampled from a human donor who donated a stem cell graft to a child with acute myeloid leukemia. The material was PBMCs from the stem cell graft donor, obtained from the stem cell graft. The nucleotide sequence reads TGTGCCTGCAGTTTACTTGCGACAGAGATGTCTGGGGCCAACGTCCTGACTTTC. The translation is CACSLLATEMSGANVLTF.